Described below is a single T cell receptor beta chain sequence and its context. Its cognate antigen is unknown. Measured with immunoSEQ multiplex PCR; TCRdb has only the in-frame clones, and not every one. The sample holds roughly 250,000 clones, approximately 84% seen once. The source of the sample is a study of cytomegalovirus exposure and HLA in healthy donors. The CDR3 runs to 13 residues. Deletions cut 6 bases from V and 3 bases from J, with 11 bases between. CDR1 is SGHRS, CDR2 YFSETQ, per germline. Findings of the study overall: Investigators reported more than 150 TCR beta chains as tied to cytomegalovirus. Three CMV-associated chains proved CMV antigen-specific in vitro. The classifier reportedly diagnosed cytomegalovirus status with high sensitivity and specificity.

This clonotype was sampled from a woman between 25 and 40 years old in good health and CMV-seropositive. V is TRBV5-1 and J is TRBJ2-3, with unresolved D. The material sequenced was PBMCs. The chain's CDR3 is CASNSPPTDTQYF. The CDR3 DNA reads as TGCGCCAGCAACTCTCCGCCTACAGATACGCAGTATTTT.